This TCR beta chain was found in a study of T cell repertoires in cytomegalovirus infection. About the research overall: In public TCR beta signatures, there were indications of both CMV infection and matching HLA type. General study points: Cumulative frequency of public TCR beta families picked out carriers of CMV plus the relevant HLA. In two of eight donors, the top clonotype was HLA-C-restricted CMV-specific.

Germline lookup yields CDR1 SGHAT and CDR2 FQDESV (reference sequence). The CDR3 covers 14 residues. Trimming at V came to 5 bases and at J to 4 bases, leaving 6 bases not matched to a gene. The sample holds a few counts of this clonotype. Its cognate antigen is unknown. TCRdb re-derived calls from the reads in MiXCR, one entry per CDR3 protein. Of hundreds of thousands of distinct CDR3 sequences in the sample, around 32% were seen once. This rearrangement joins TRBV11-1 to TRBJ1-1, with 8 bases lining up with TRBD1. Sequencing input: PBMCs. This clonotype was sampled from a human donor in good health (CMV status not recorded). Some clones in this sample may be carry-over from other donors' samples. The CDR3 sequence is CASSARTGPTEAFF. CDR3 in DNA: TGTGCCAGCAGCGCAAGGACAGGGCCCACTGAAGCTTTCTTT.